The present TCR beta chain was sequenced within a study of T cells in Graves' hyperthyroidism and ophthalmopathy. The ends were cut back, 5 bases at V and 5 bases at J, with 9 bases in the middle. Germline values: CDR1 MNHEY, CDR2 SVGAGI. CDR3 length: 12 amino acids. Findings and limits, study-wide: In the analysis, a 13 V-J model separated ophthalmopathy from stable hyperthyroidism.

Researchers amplified the TCR beta CDR3 regions from RNA transcripts. During a first-round RT-PCR of the TCR CDR3, the HTBI primer set was used. TCRdb redid the calling of the multiplex PCR reads with MiXCR, one entry per CDR3 protein. The sample consists of 700,000 to 850,000 distinct CDR3 sequences, 30% to 40% of them appearing once. This clonotype was seen a handful of times. The antigen is undetermined. The rearrangement links TRBV6-5 to TRBJ1-1; D is uncertain. Sequenced: blood. This sequence originates from a middle-aged woman with Graves' hyperthyroidism. In nucleotides, the CDR3 is TGTGCCAGCAGTACCGACCCGACTGAAGCTTTCTTT. As protein: CASSTDPTEAFF.